The sequence of this T cell receptor (beta chain) was determined in a study of technical replicates of blood from a handful of donors. From germline, CDR1 is LNHDA and CDR2 SQIVND (reference sequence). The CDR3 sequence is 13 residues long. V lost 3 bases, J lost 2 bases, and 8 bases lay in between. Repertoires were generated with immunoSEQ multiplex PCR, while TCRdb's copy carries only in-frame clones and drops some. This table holds tens of thousands of clones, approximately 94% found once. The chain carries TRBV19 and TRBJ2-7, with D unclear. The sequenced sample consisted of T cells isolated from PBMCs. This clonotype was sampled from a human donor in good health. In DNA, the CDR3 is TGTGCCAGTAGTATTCAGGCCGCCTACGAGCAGTACTTC. Translating gives CASSIQAAYEQYF.